Listed below are T cell receptor beta chains from one sample, sequenced in a study of Tregs in tolerant kidney transplant recipients. Repertoires were generated with immunoSEQ multiplex PCR, while TCRdb's copy carries only in-frame clones and drops some. Counted here are more than 60,000 clones, approximately 88% occurring once; the ten biggest clones make up approximately 0.4%. Source: CD4+ T cells from blood, taken before the transplant. The receptor set was obtained from a human donor who received a combined kidney and bone marrow transplant. Both conserved end residues are part of each CDR3. The D gene is left open where the match is weak. Expanded clones are given a class, and other clones once, few, many or no size at all.

TRBV2	TRBJ2-5	-	-	TGTGCCAGCAGTTTGGCAGAGACCCAGTACTTC	CASSLAETQYF
TRBV28	TRBJ2-1	-	-	TGTGCCAGCAGTTTGTTAGCGGAATACAATGAGCAGTTCTTC	CASSLLAEYNEQFF
TRBV28	TRBJ2-3	-	-	TGTGCCAGCAGCCCCTGGTGGGGGGCTAGCGGCGATACGCAGTATTTT	CASSPWWGASGDTQYF
TRBV27	TRBJ1-1	-	TRBD1	TGTGCCAGCAGTTTAGGCCCGACAGGGATGAACACTGAAGCTTTCTTT	CASSLGPTGMNTEAFF
TRBV30	TRBJ1-5	-	TRBD1	TGTGCCTGGGCAGACAGGGCCAATCAGCCCCAGCATTTT	CAWADRANQPQHF
TRBV5-1	TRBJ2-1	-	-	TGCGCCAGCAGCTTGGGTCCAGGGTACAATGAGCAGTTCTTC	CASSLGPGYNEQFF
TRBV28	TRBJ1-4	-	TRBD1	TGTGCCAGCAGTTTATTGGGACAGTCCCCAACTAATGAAAAACTGTTTTTT	CASSLLGQSPTNEKLFF
TRBV4-3	TRBJ1-3	-	-	TGCGCCAGCAGCCGAGACAGAAGCTCTGGAAACACCATATATTTT	CASSRDRSSGNTIYF
TRBV5-1	TRBJ1-1	-	-	TGCGCCGTCGAGGGTGAAGCTTTCTTT	CAVEGEAFF
TRBV28	TRBJ2-3	-	-	TGTGCCAGCAGTCTTAGCGCAGATACGCAGTATTTT	CASSLSADTQYF
TRBV6-1	TRBJ2-7	once	-	TGTGCCAGCAGTGTACAGGGCTACGAGCAGTACTTC	CASSVQGYEQYF
TRBV4-1	TRBJ2-1	-	-	TGCGCCAGCAGCCACTTGAGGGCCGACTACAATGAGCAGTTCTTC	CASSHLRADYNEQFF
TRBV29-1	TRBJ2-7	-	TRBD2	TGCAGCGTTGGAGGTGGGGGGGTCTACGAGCAGTACTTC	CSVGGGGVYEQYF
TRBV6-6	TRBJ2-5	-	-	TGTGCCAGCAAGGGGGACCAAGAGACCCAGTACTTC	CASKGDQETQYF
TRBV6-5	TRBJ2-7	-	-	TGTGCCAGCAGTTCCCTCTTTTCTCTTCCGCGGGGCGAGCAGTACTTC	CASSSLFSLPRGEQYF
TRBV28	TRBJ2-7	-	-	TGTGCCAGCAGTTCCGGTTCTCAGGGAAGCTCCTACGAGCAGTACTTC	CASSSGSQGSSYEQYF
TRBV14	TRBJ2-2	-	-	TGTGCCAGCAGCCACTACACCGGGGAGCTGTTTTTT	CASSHYTGELFF
TRBV28	TRBJ1-5	once	-	TGTGCCAGCACCCCATTTCGGGGTAGCAATCAGCCCCAGCATTTT	CASTPFRGSNQPQHF